The next 14 T cell receptor beta chains were all read from a single sample in a study of T-cell memory formation after mild COVID-19. TCRdb ran MiXCR on the 5' RACE reads and lists one entry per CDR3 protein. The sample holds roughly 620,000 distinct CDR3 sequences, roughly 17% seen once. The sample consisted of PBMCs or a T cell subset sorted from them (not recorded which). All receptors derive from an adult woman who had mild COVID-19 (a few samples of this study predate the infection). Cell type and time point are not known.

J is TRBJ2-1 and V is TRBV7-6; the match to TRBD1 covers 12 bases. The V gene end was trimmed by 3 bases and the J gene end by 3 bases; junction bases not matched to a gene: 3. The germline V gene has CDR1 SGHVS and CDR2 FNYEAQ. CDR3 length: 16 amino acids. CDR3 sequence (DNA): TGTGCCAGCAGCTTGGGACAGGGGGCAGGCTACAATGAGCAGTTCTTC. Amino acids: CASSLGQGAGYNEQFF.

This clonotype occurred a few times. The chain couples TRBV6-2 or TRBV6-3 to TRBJ2-7; D remains unclear. Germline V gene lookup returns CDR1 MNHEY and CDR2 SVGEGT. The CDR3 covers 12 residues. V was pared by 8 bases and J by 5 bases, with 13 bases between. CDR3 protein: CASSLGLNEQYF. CDR3 nucleotide sequence: TGTGCCAGCTCCTTGGGTCTTAACGAGCAGTACTTC.

V gene TRBV5-6 combines with J gene TRBJ1-1; D gene ambiguous. The CDR3 runs 13 residues. Trimming took 0 bases from V and 7 from J, leaving 10 bases between them. Germline assignment: CDR1 SGHDT and CDR2 YYEEEE. The CDR3: CASSLGVPSEAFF. CDR3 DNA: TGTGCCAGCAGCTTGGGGGTTCCGAGTGAAGCTTTCTTT.

The V gene is TRBV7-9, the J gene TRBJ2-3, with 7 bases fitting TRBD2. The junction had 5 bases not matched to a gene; V was cut back by 1 base and J by 1 base. The CDR3 runs to 16 residues. Germline V CDR1 and CDR2: SEHNR, FQNEAQ (reference sequence). The CDR3 DNA sequence: TGTGCCAGCAGCTTAGTACCGCTAGCGGGCACAGATACGCAGTATTTT. Amino acids: CASSLVPLAGTDTQYF.

The chain couples TRBV12-3 or TRBV12-4 to TRBJ1-5, with a weak D call TRBD1 (5 bases). The V gene lost 6 bases and the J gene lost 6 bases, with 15 bases spanning the gap. The CDR3 contains 14 residues. The DNA of the CDR3 is TGTGCCAGCAGCCCGGGGACCGGGAGTCAGCCCCAGCATTTT. It is translated as CASSPGTGSQPQHF.

This clonotype was seen a few times. The V gene is TRBV5-1, the J gene TRBJ2-1; D possibly uses TRBD1 or TRBD2 (5 bases each). The CDR3 has 14 residues. V gave up 3 bases and J gave up 5 bases, with 12 bases separating them. Germline V gives CDR1 SGHRS, CDR2 YFSETQ. The CDR3 sequence is CASSSWGKDNEQFF. The DNA of the CDR3 is TGCGCCAGCAGCTCCTGGGGGAAGGACAATGAGCAGTTCTTC.

CDR3: CASSPPDRNNEQFF. The CDR3 DNA is TGTGCCAGCAGCCCGCCGGACAGGAACAATGAGCAGTTCTTC. The rearrangement links TRBV7-6 to TRBJ2-1; 7 nucleotides agree with TRBD1. The trim removed 5 bases at V and 5 bases at J, leaving 6 bases unmatched. Germline V gives CDR1 SGHVS, CDR2 FNYEAQ. The CDR3 runs 14 residues.

The rearrangement joins TRBV5-1 to TRBJ1-6; 7 bases are a match to TRBD1. Trimming cost V 4 bases and J 7 bases; bases outside gene matches: 5. In germline, CDR1 is SGHRS, CDR2 YFSETQ. The length of the CDR3 is 14 residues. The CDR3 region is CASSPGQKNSPLHF. In DNA form, the CDR3 reads TGCGCCAGCAGCCCGGGACAGAAAAATTCACCCCTCCACTTT.

The genes are TRBV20-1 and TRBJ2-3, with 9 bases aligning to TRBD1. CDR1 and CDR2 from the germline V gene are DFQATT and SNEGSKA (reference sequence). This CDR3 contains 15 residues. V lost 5 bases to trimming and J lost 5 bases; unmatched junction nucleotides: 11. CDR3 amino acids: CSAFGPGQGGDTQYF. CDR3 DNA sequence: TGCAGTGCTTTTGGACCGGGACAGGGAGGAGATACGCAGTATTTT.

CDR3: CASSVGTVGEKLFF. The CDR3 coding sequence is TGTGCCAGCAGCGTAGGGACAGTGGGCGAAAAACTGTTTTTT. The V call is TRBV9, the J call TRBJ1-4; D is perhaps TRBD1 (6 bases). Trimming cost V 0 bases and J 8 bases, with 11 bases left between them. The CDR3 covers 14 residues. Germline V gives CDR1 SGDLS, CDR2 YYNGEE.

A single count supports this clonotype. The chain carries TRBV6-2 or TRBV6-3 and TRBJ2-3; D is possibly TRBD1 (6 bases). CDR1 and CDR2 from the germline V gene are MNHEY and SVGEGT. Between the trimmed V and J ends, which lost 8 bases and 4 bases, there was a span of 25 bases. The CDR3 covers 17 residues. CDR3 amino acids: CASASGVGVSRADTQYF. The CDR3 region has the DNA TGTGCCAGCGCCTCAGGGGTTGGCGTGAGTAGGGCAGATACGCAGTATTTT.

Only a few counts were recorded for this clonotype. The genes are TRBV5-1 and TRBJ2-1, with 9 bases lining up with TRBD1. This CDR3 contains 15 residues. V lost 3 bases to trimming and J lost 4 bases; unmatched junction nucleotides: 5. Germline CDR1 reads SGHRS; CDR2 reads YFSETQ. The CDR3 is CASSSDRGGYNEQFF. The CDR3 nucleotides read TGCGCCAGCAGCTCGGACAGGGGTGGGTACAATGAGCAGTTCTTC.

This clonotype appeared a few times. The chain couples TRBV7-8 to TRBJ2-1; D tentatively fits TRBD1 or TRBD2 (5 bases each). Trimming removed 4 bases at V and 0 bases at J, with 13 bases between. CDR3 length: 16 residues. Per germline, CDR1 SGHVS and CDR2 FQNEAQ. The chain's CDR3 is CASSWGTGPSYNEQFF. DNA for the CDR3: TGTGCCAGCAGCTGGGGGACGGGGCCCTCCTACAATGAGCAGTTCTTC.

The rearrangement links TRBV20-1 to TRBJ1-1; D gene unclear. V was pared by 5 bases and J by 6 bases, with 16 bases between. CDR3 length equals 13 residues. CDR1 and CDR2 from the germline V gene are DFQATT and SNEGSKA (reference sequence). The CDR3 sequence is CSASETREAEAFF. The CDR3 DNA reads as TGCAGTGCTTCTGAGACCCGGGAGGCTGAAGCTTTCTTT.